This T cell receptor beta chain was sequenced for a study of cytomegalovirus exposure and HLA in healthy donors. It was with 60 Vbeta and 13 Jbeta primers that the PCR ran. Assay: immunoSEQ multiplex PCR; the TCRdb copy retains only in-frame clones and omits some. This sample's clone table lists just over 200,000 clones. This clonotype was sampled from a girl aged 2-9 years in good health and CMV-seropositive. The sequencing sample was made of PBMCs.

The CDR3 is CASRGVETDTQYF. The CDR3 DNA follows: TGTGCCAGCAGAGGGGTGGAGACAGATACGCAGTATTTT. The chain carries TRBV7-2 and TRBJ2-3, with D possibly TRBD1 on 5 matching bases. V was cut by 6 bases and J by 3 bases, with 10 bases left in between. The V gene's germline CDR1 is SGHTA and CDR2 FQGNSA. The CDR3 consists of 13 residues.